These 22 T cell receptor beta chains came from one sample sequenced in a study of T-cell memory formation after mild COVID-19. TCRdb called the 5' RACE reads again in MiXCR, with one record for every CDR3 protein. The data contain 210,000 or so distinct CDR3 sequences, roughly a tenth of them singletons. Specimen: PBMCs or a T cell subset sorted from them (not recorded which). The receptors here all came from a man in his late teens or twenties who had mild COVID-19 (a few samples of this study predate the infection). Cell type and time point are not known.

This clonotype occurred a few times. The chain joins TRBV5-6 to TRBJ1-3; D gene ambiguous. V was shortened by 3 bases and J by 4 bases, with 8 bases between the two germline ends. CDR3 length equals 13 residues. Germline CDR1 reads SGHDT; CDR2 reads YYEEEE. CDR3 residues: CASSSMGGNTIYF. Written as DNA, the CDR3 is TGTGCCAGCAGCTCAATGGGCGGAAACACCATATATTTT.

This clonotype was picked up a small number of times. This sequence joins TRBV28 and TRBJ2-1; D gene uncertain. V gave up 5 bases and J gave up 6 bases, with 11 bases separating them. From germline, CDR1 is MDHEN and CDR2 SYDVKM. The CDR3 has 13 amino acids. The CDR3 bases are TGTGCCAGCAGTACCCCCGCCCGCAATGAGCAGTTCTTC. Its protein is CASSTPARNEQFF.

This clonotype has at least ten counts. This sequence joins TRBV5-5 and TRBJ2-5, with D perhaps matching TRBD2 (6 bases). CDR1 and CDR2 (germline): SGHKS, YYEKEE (reference sequence). The CDR3 totals 16 residues. Trimming pared 2 bases from V and 3 bases from J, leaving 17 bases between. The CDR3 bases are TGTGCCAGCAGCTTTTTTCTCCTTGGGGGGAAAGAGACCCAGTACTTC. Translation gives CASSFFLLGGKETQYF.

CDR3 sequence (DNA): TGTGCCAGCAGCTTAGCCAGGGGAGTTAACTATGGCTACACCTTC. Encoded protein: CASSLARGVNYGYTF. V usage is TRBV7-9 and J usage is TRBJ1-2, with D tentatively TRBD1 (6 bases). This CDR3 has 15 residues. Trimming took off 0 bases at V and 1 base at J, with 9 bases between the two ends. Germline assignment: CDR1 SEHNR and CDR2 FQNEAQ (reference sequence).

This clonotype was picked up a small number of times. J is TRBJ2-7 and V is TRBV18, with D uncertain. Germline CDR1 and CDR2: KGHSH and LQKENI. V was shortened by 5 bases and J by 7 bases, with 9 bases between the two germline ends. This CDR3 is built from 11 residues. CDR3 amino acids: CASSIMEEQYF. In DNA, the CDR3 is TGTGCCAGCTCAATCATGGAGGAGCAGTACTTC.

The gene calls are TRBV4-1 and TRBJ1-4; no definite D call. The CDR3 is made up of 16 amino acids. Trimming removed 3 bases from V and 3 bases from J, with 14 bases in between. CDR1 MGHRA and CDR2 YSYEKL come from the germline V gene. This chain's CDR3 is CASSQMGVAPNEKLFF. CDR3 nucleotide sequence: TGCGCCAGCAGCCAGATGGGAGTCGCACCTAATGAAAAACTGTTTTTT.

A few counts support this clonotype. The CDR3 loop is CAISDGQGKGYTF. CDR3 coding DNA: TGTGCCATCAGTGACGGACAGGGGAAGGGCTACACCTTC. The chain uses TRBV10-3 and TRBJ1-2; 9 nucleotides agree with TRBD1. The CDR3 has 13 residues. The trim removed 3 bases at V and 8 bases at J, leaving 4 bases unmatched. The germline gives CDR1 ENHRY, CDR2 SYGVKD.

The chain has TRBV6-5 and TRBJ2-1, with D perhaps matching TRBD1 or TRBD2 (5 bases each). Per germline, CDR1 MNHEY and CDR2 SVGAGI. Trimming cost V 8 bases and J 0 bases, with 11 bases left between them. CDR3 length equals 14 residues. The CDR3 DNA sequence: TGTGCCAGCGCAAGGGACGGCTCCTACAATGAGCAGTTCTTC. It specifies CASARDGSYNEQFF.

This clonotype was picked up many times. V is TRBV19 and J is TRBJ1-6, with 7 positions matching TRBD1. CDR1 and CDR2 (germline): LNHDA, SQIVND (reference sequence). The CDR3 length is 13 residues. V lost 10 bases to trimming and J lost 4 bases; unmatched junction nucleotides: 4. The CDR3 protein is CATRTGYNSPLHF. DNA of the CDR3: TGTGCCACCAGGACAGGTTATAATTCACCCCTCCACTTT.

The chain carries TRBV12-3 or TRBV12-4 and TRBJ2-1; D unresolved. The CDR3 has 14 amino acids. V was pared by 3 bases and J by 0 bases, with 6 bases between. The DNA for the CDR3 is TGTGCCAGCAGTTTGCCTAGCTCCTACAATGAGCAGTTCTTC. Its translation: CASSLPSSYNEQFF.

This clonotype was counted ten times or more. The genes are TRBV5-1 and TRBJ1-1, with 9 bases aligning to TRBD1. The CDR3 totals 16 residues. The V segment lost 5 bases and the J segment 4 bases; nucleotides outside the gene matches: 12. CDR1 SGHRS and CDR2 YFSETQ come from the germline V gene. In nucleotides, the CDR3 is TGCGCCAGCAGTTATTCACAGGGGGCGGTCGGCACTGAAGCTTTCTTT. Amino acid sequence: CASSYSQGAVGTEAFF.

This clonotype was seen a few times. The chain carries TRBV7-3 and TRBJ1-6; D is possibly TRBD1 (6 bases). The CDR3 is 13 residues long. Germline V lookup: CDR1 SGHTA, CDR2 FQGTGA. Trimming shortened V by 8 bases and J by 10 bases, and 15 bases separated the two germline ends. CDR3 residues: CASRRGPESPLHF. DNA for the CDR3: TGTGCCAGCCGACGGGGGCCGGAGTCACCCCTCCACTTT.

This clonotype was seen a few times. The chain carries TRBV20-1 and TRBJ1-1, with D hard to call. Deletions cut 4 bases from V and 4 bases from J, with 16 bases between. The V gene's germline CDR1 is DFQATT and CDR2 SNEGSKA (reference sequence). The CDR3 has 14 amino acids. This chain's CDR3 is CSAKDTRFGTEAFF. The DNA for the CDR3 is TGCAGTGCTAAAGATACACGCTTTGGCACTGAAGCTTTCTTT.

This clonotype has a handful of counts. This rearrangement joins TRBV5-1 to TRBJ2-2, with 9 nucleotides matching TRBD1. The germline gives CDR1 SGHRS, CDR2 YFSETQ. V shed 4 bases and J 3 bases; nucleotides not matched to a gene: 4. The CDR3 spans 15 residues. For the CDR3, the DNA is TGCGCCAGCAGCAGATGGACAGGGGACACCGGGGAGCTGTTTTTT. This gives the protein CASSRWTGDTGELFF.

The V and J genes are TRBV25-1 and TRBJ2-1; either TRBD1 or TRBD2 may supply D (6 bases each). The length of the CDR3 is 14 residues. Germline V gene lookup returns CDR1 MGHDK and CDR2 SYGVNS. V was cut by 4 bases and J by 6 bases, with 13 bases left in between. CDR3 protein: CASSAFGGGNEQFF. CDR3 nucleotides: TGTGCCAGCAGTGCATTCGGGGGCGGCAATGAGCAGTTCTTC.

This clonotype was found many times. The CDR3 DNA reads as TGCGCCAGCAGCGCTAATCCGGGACAGAAGAACACTGAAGCTTTCTTT. It translates to CASSANPGQKNTEAFF. V is TRBV5-1 and J is TRBJ1-1; 7 nucleotides align to TRBD1. This CDR3 spans 16 amino acids. The V gene end was trimmed by 4 bases and the J gene end by 1 base; junction bases not matched to a gene: 10. Per germline, CDR1 SGHRS and CDR2 YFSETQ.

The chain combines TRBV10-3 with TRBJ1-1; D not resolved. Germline V lookup: CDR1 ENHRY, CDR2 SYGVKD. The ends were cut back, 10 bases at V and 0 bases at J, with 12 bases in the middle. This CDR3 has 13 amino acids. CDR3 protein: CASNDNLNTEAFF. The CDR3 nucleotides read TGTGCCAGTAATGACAACCTGAACACTGAAGCTTTCTTT.

The J gene is TRBJ1-6, the V gene TRBV20-1; unclear D gene. CDR3 length: 14 residues. Germline V gene sequence: CDR1 DFQATT, CDR2 SNEGSKA (reference sequence). The V end lost 5 bases, the J end lost 0 bases, and 8 bases lay between the germline ends. As DNA, the CDR3 is TGCAGTGCTGAACAGAGCTCCTATAATTCACCCCTCCACTTT. It encodes CSAEQSSYNSPLHF.

This clonotype showed up many times. The chain employs TRBV7-2 and TRBJ2-7; D not resolved. The germline V gene has CDR1 SGHTA and CDR2 FQGNSA. The V end was cut by 5 bases, the J end by 3 bases, with 8 bases between. This CDR3 region has 12 residues. This chain's CDR3 is CASSISGYEQYF. CDR3 nucleotides: TGTGCCAGCAGCATCTCGGGCTACGAGCAGTACTTC.

This clonotype was detected many times. The gene calls are TRBV2 and TRBJ1-5; D gene unclear. Deletions cut 2 bases from V and 7 bases from J, with 9 bases between. Germline V CDR1 and CDR2: SNHLY, FYNNEI. The CDR3 consists of 13 residues. As DNA, the CDR3 is TGTGCCAGCAGTGAATCTACGGTGCAGCCCCAGCATTTT. Encoded protein: CASSESTVQPQHF.

This chain uses TRBV28 with TRBJ2-7; 7 bases align to TRBD1. CDR1 is MDHEN and CDR2 is SYDVKM in the germline V gene. The CDR3 contains 12 residues. With 6 bases clipped from V and 3 bases from J, the junction kept 2 bases outside the gene matches. The CDR3 here is CASSRGSYEQYV. The CDR3 nucleotides are TGTGCCAGCAGCAGGGGGAGCTACGAGCAGTACGTC.

In its sample, this clonotype was seen many times. The rearrangement links TRBV5-1 to TRBJ1-2; no clear D. This CDR3 comprises 13 residues. Germline loops: CDR1 SGHRS, CDR2 YFSETQ. Trimming pared 3 bases from V and 3 bases from J, leaving 9 bases between. The CDR3 loop is CASSSALYYGYTF. The CDR3 nucleotides are TGCGCCAGCAGCTCGGCACTCTACTATGGCTACACCTTC.